Listed here are 32 T cell receptor beta chains from one sample, sequenced in a study of beta chain features in type 1 diabetes. General study points: Within each of all four CD4+ subsets, Type 1 diabetes patients had TCRB CDR3s that were moderately but significantly shorter.

Of the isolated RNA, all was reverse transcribed, and so the sequenced material was expressed TCRB transcripts. Sequencing used immunoSEQ multiplex PCR; TCRdb keeps in-frame clones, though not all of them. The sample has approximately 600,000 clones, around 12% seen once. Antigens of these TCRs are unknown. Sequencing was performed on naive CD4+ T cells from blood. These TCRs come from a man aged 25 to 40 with type 1 diabetes.

The chain links TRBV28 to TRBJ2-5; no definite D call. The CDR3 has 14 amino acids. V lost 2 bases and J lost 1, with 8 bases in between. The V gene's germline CDR1 is MDHEN and CDR2 SYDVKM. This CDR3 is CASSLGQSQETQYF. CDR3 sequence (DNA): TGTGCCAGCAGTTTAGGGCAGAGCCAAGAGACCCAGTACTTC.

Here the CDR3 reads CASSIKAGAVGYTF. In nucleotides, the CDR3 is TGTGCCAGTAGTATTAAAGCAGGGGCAGTTGGCTACACCTTC. The rearrangement links TRBV19 to TRBJ1-2; maybe TRBD1 (6 bases). V dropped 3 bases and J dropped 7 bases, with 15 bases sitting between them. Germline lookup yields CDR1 LNHDA and CDR2 SQIVND (reference sequence). The CDR3 spans 14 residues.

This clone was picked up a small number of times. In DNA form, the CDR3 reads TGTGCCAGCAGCTTAGAGGCCACAACGGTGAGCTCCTACGAGCAGTACTTC. Residues: CASSLEATTVSSYEQYF. The chain couples TRBV7-9 to TRBJ2-7; D gene uncertain. V gave up 1 base and J gave up 0 bases, with 16 bases separating them. Germline V lookup: CDR1 SEHNR, CDR2 FQNEAQ (reference sequence). The CDR3 extends over 17 amino acids.

This clone was counted only a few times. For the CDR3, the DNA is TGTGCCAGCAGAAGAGACGGGAGGGACACTGAAGCTTTCTTT. Residues: CASRRDGRDTEAFF. The chain recombines TRBV2 with TRBJ1-1, with D uncertain. CDR1 is SNHLY and CDR2 is FYNNEI in the germline V gene. Trimming left V 6 bases short and J 3 bases short, with 14 bases between. The CDR3 extends over 14 amino acids. The entire variable domain, with the rest obtained from reference TRBV2 and TRBJ1-1, is as follows: EPEVTQTPSHQVTQMGQEVILRCVPISNHLYFYWYRQILGQKVEFLVSFYNNEISEKSEIFDDQFSVERPDGSNFTLKIRSTKLEDSAMYFCASRRDGRDTEAFFGQGTRLTVV.

V and J are TRBV7-2 and TRBJ1-1; TRBD1 matches at 7 bases. This CDR3 comprises 17 residues. The V gene end was trimmed by 5 bases and the J gene end by 0 bases; junction bases not matched to a gene: 12. The V gene's germline CDR1 is SGHTA and CDR2 FQGNSA. The CDR3 reads CASSRDRVIRMNTEAFF. The DNA for the CDR3 is TGTGCCAGCAGCCGCGACAGGGTGATTAGGATGAACACTGAAGCTTTCTTT.

The chain employs TRBV15 and TRBJ2-1, with D maybe TRBD1 (6 bases). In germline, CDR1 is LNHNV, CDR2 YYDKDF (reference sequence). The CDR3 consists of 13 residues. V lost 7 bases to trimming and J lost 4 bases, with 11 bases between them. The chain's CDR3 is CATNLGGYNEQFF. The CDR3 DNA reads TGTGCCACCAACCTAGGGGGTTACAATGAGCAGTTCTTC.

The J gene is TRBJ2-2, the V gene TRBV4-3; D call uncertain. The germline gives CDR1 LGHNA, CDR2 YSLEER. The CDR3 runs 15 residues. The V end lost 1 base, the J end lost 4 bases, and 10 bases lay between the germline ends. The CDR3 region is CASSQVGTGTGELFF. The CDR3 coding sequence is TGCGCCAGCAGCCAAGTCGGAACGGGCACCGGGGAGCTGTTTTTT.

This rearrangement joins TRBV4-3 to TRBJ2-3, with a weak D call TRBD1 (5 bases). Germline CDR1 is LGHNA and CDR2 is YSLEER. With 0 bases removed from V and 0 bases from J, the gap between germline ends came to 10 bases. The CDR3 is 16 residues long. CDR3 sequence reads: CASSQDPRDSTDTQYF. In DNA form, the CDR3 reads TGCGCCAGCAGCCAAGATCCCAGGGATAGCACAGATACGCAGTATTTT.

The J gene is TRBJ2-1, the V gene TRBV7-9; 9 nucleotides agree with TRBD2. The CDR3 covers 15 residues. Losses at the gene ends were 5 bases for V and 4 bases for J; bases not matched to a gene: 6. Looked up from germline, CDR1 is SEHNR and CDR2 is FQNEAQ (reference sequence). CDR3 coding DNA: TGTGCCAGCAGCGCTCCAGCGGGGGGTTACAATGAGCAGTTCTTC. This sequence encodes CASSAPAGGYNEQFF.

V gene TRBV7-9 combines with J gene TRBJ2-2; the D is unclear. V gave up 8 bases and J gave up 0 bases, with 10 bases separating them. The germline gives CDR1 SEHNR, CDR2 FQNEAQ (reference sequence). The CDR3 consists of 14 residues. CDR3 DNA sequence: TGTGCCAGCCAATTTAGGACGAACACCGGGGAGCTGTTTTTT. Protein sequence: CASQFRTNTGELFF.

The chain is built from TRBV5-6 and TRBJ1-3; 7 bases agree with TRBD1. Unmatched junction bases numbered 2, after V lost 3 bases and J lost 2 bases. The germline gives CDR1 SGHDT, CDR2 YYEEEE. The CDR3 totals 14 residues. The CDR3 here is CASSWTGTGNTIYF. The CDR3 DNA follows: TGTGCCAGCAGCTGGACAGGAACTGGAAACACCATATATTTT.

The V call is TRBV11-2, the J call TRBJ2-1; 8 nucleotides match TRBD1. J lost 4 bases, V lost 3 bases, and 11 bases had no gene match. The CDR3 spans 17 residues. Germline V CDR1 and CDR2: SGHAT, FQNNGV. CDR3 loop: CASSFQGAAASYNEQFF. The CDR3, as DNA: TGTGCCAGCAGCTTTCAGGGGGCAGCGGCATCTTACAATGAGCAGTTCTTC.

This clone was seen a few times. The chain couples TRBV30 to TRBJ2-1; D is perhaps TRBD2 (5 bases). V was trimmed by 2 bases and J by 0 bases, leaving 17 bases between them. CDR3 length: 17 amino acids. Germline CDR1 reads GTSNPN; CDR2 reads SVGIG (reference sequence). CDR3 nucleotide sequence: TGTGCCTGGAGTCTCTACGGACTTTCGAGCTCCTACAATGAGCAGTTCTTC. This encodes CAWSLYGLSSSYNEQFF.

This clone has a handful of counts. This chain connects TRBV2 to TRBJ1-6; 7 bases fit TRBD1. The CDR3 spans 17 residues. Per the germline V gene, CDR1 is SNHLY and CDR2 is FYNNEI. Trimming at V came to 7 bases and at J to 6 bases, leaving 15 bases not matched to a gene. CDR3 sequence (DNA): TGTGCCAGCAACCTAAGAGGGACAGACACCAGTAATTCACCCCTCCACTTT. Its protein product is CASNLRGTDTSNSPLHF.

This clone was recorded a few times. This sequence joins TRBV7-9 and TRBJ2-7, with D perhaps matching TRBD1 (5 bases). The CDR3 covers 13 residues. The germline V gene has CDR1 SEHNR and CDR2 FQNEAQ (reference sequence). The V gene lost 8 bases and the J gene lost 3 bases, with 14 bases spanning the gap. CDR3: CASLKTVDYEQYF. The DNA of the CDR3 is TGTGCCAGCCTAAAGACAGTGGACTACGAGCAGTACTTC.

This clone has a handful of counts. CDR3 sequence (DNA): TGTGCCAGCAGCTTTACAGGGCCCAACACCGGGGAGCTGTTTTTT. Its protein is CASSFTGPNTGELFF. The chain joins TRBV7-2 to TRBJ2-2; possible D gene TRBD1, 6 bases. This CDR3 comprises 15 residues. The V gene lost 3 bases and the J gene lost 2 bases, with 10 bases spanning the gap. Germline V gives CDR1 SGHTA, CDR2 FQGNSA.

Only a few counts were recorded for this clone. The CDR3 loop reads CSVEVPNTEAFF. For the CDR3, the DNA is TGCAGCGTTGAAGTACCGAACACTGAAGCTTTCTTT. The chain uses TRBV29-1 and TRBJ1-1, with D uncertain. V was cut by 1 base and J by 1 base, with 4 bases left in between. There are 12 residues in the CDR3. Germline V gene data show CDR1 as SQVTM and CDR2 as ANQGSEA.

This sequence joins TRBV5-6 and TRBJ1-2, with 8 bases identical to TRBD1. The V and J ends lost 7 bases and 5 bases, in that order; junction bases with no gene match: 4. Per the germline V gene, CDR1 is SGHDT and CDR2 is YYEEEE. There are 12 residues in the CDR3. The CDR3 sequence is CASSGQGYGYTF. The CDR3 DNA is TGTGCCAGCTCCGGACAGGGTTATGGCTACACCTTC.

This sequence joins TRBV29-1 and TRBJ2-3, with a possible D match to TRBD1 (5 bases). This CDR3 has 15 amino acids. The V gene's germline CDR1 is SQVTM and CDR2 ANQGSEA. V was clipped by 8 bases and J by 0 bases, with 18 bases between them. As DNA, the CDR3 is TGCAGCCACTCCTTTGACAGCCAGAGCACAGATACGCAGTATTTT. It encodes CSHSFDSQSTDTQYF.

The genes are TRBV7-9 and TRBJ2-5, with TRBD1 identical over 7 bases. CDR3 size: 15 residues. CDR1 SEHNR and CDR2 FQNEAQ come from the germline V gene (reference sequence). V dropped 5 bases and J dropped 3; count of bases not matched to a gene: 9. The CDR3 DNA is TGTGCCAGCAGCCTAGTCCGGGACAGAAAAGAGACCCAGTACTTC. Translating it yields CASSLVRDRKETQYF.

With regard to this clone: Other DNA sequences in this sample translate to the same CDR3. This chain's CDR3 is CASSPDSQETQYF. For the CDR3, the DNA is TGTGCCAGCTCACCAGACAGCCAAGAGACCCAGTACTTC. The chain couples TRBV18 to TRBJ2-5; tentatively, D is TRBD1 (5 bases). V lost 2 bases, J lost 1 base, and 5 bases lay in between. The CDR3 contains 13 residues. Germline V gene lookup returns CDR1 KGHSH and CDR2 LQKENI.

This clone occurred a few times. The chain joins TRBV9 to TRBJ2-3; D perhaps matches TRBD2 (6 bases). The length of the CDR3 is 15 residues. V was pared by 3 bases and J by 0 bases, with 11 bases between. Germline V gene data show CDR1 as SGDLS and CDR2 as YYNGEE. CDR3 bases: TGTGCCAGCAGCGGTAGCGGCTTAAGCACAGATACGCAGTATTTT. Translation: CASSGSGLSTDTQYF.

This chain connects TRBV7-6 to TRBJ2-2, with 9 bases fitting TRBD2. CDR3 length: 16 residues. The V and J ends lost 6 bases and 1 base, in that order; junction bases with no gene match: 6. Germline lookup yields CDR1 SGHVS and CDR2 FNYEAQ. The CDR3 bases are TGTGCCAGCAGTTCTTCTAGCGGGGTGAACACCGGGGAGCTGTTTTTT. Translation gives CASSSSSGVNTGELFF.

The V call is TRBV7-9, the J call TRBJ2-3, with TRBD2 matching 10 bases. Germline V gene data show CDR1 as SEHNR and CDR2 as FQNEAQ (reference sequence). The CDR3 extends over 16 amino acids. The V and J ends lost 5 bases and 2 bases, in that order; junction bases with no gene match: 7. CDR3 DNA sequence: TGTGCCAGCAGCCTACAAGCGGGGGGGAACACAGATACGCAGTATTTT. Protein: CASSLQAGGNTDTQYF.

The chain joins TRBV19 to TRBJ1-2, with D unclear. Deletions cut 7 bases from V and 0 bases from J, with 6 bases between. Germline CDR1 is LNHDA and CDR2 is SQIVND (reference sequence). The CDR3 contains 12 residues. CDR3 sequence reads: CASTDPNYGYTF. The DNA for the CDR3 is TGTGCCAGTACTGACCCTAACTATGGCTACACCTTC.

The chain couples TRBV4-1 to TRBJ1-4; D is unresolved. CDR1 is MGHRA, CDR2 YSYEKL, per germline. This CDR3 contains 16 residues. V was trimmed by 0 bases and J by 0 bases, leaving 8 bases between them. The CDR3 sequence: CASSQDLGSTNEKLFF. CDR3 in DNA: TGCGCCAGCAGCCAAGACTTGGGCTCAACTAATGAAAAACTGTTTTTT.

CDR3 sequence reads: CASSSTYEQYF. CDR3 sequence (DNA): TGTGCCAGCAGCTCGACCTACGAGCAGTACTTC. The chain carries TRBV11-2 and TRBJ2-7; no definite D call. V lost 4 bases, J lost 2 bases, and 3 bases lay in between. The germline V gene has CDR1 SGHAT and CDR2 FQNNGV. This CDR3 is 11 amino acids long.

The chain couples TRBV5-4 to TRBJ2-1, with D hard to call. This CDR3 has 16 amino acids. V lost 4 bases to trimming and J lost 0 bases, with 14 bases between them. Germline CDR1 SGHNT, CDR2 YYREEE (reference sequence). The CDR3 is CASSRPSRSSYNEQFF. CDR3 in DNA: TGTGCCAGCAGCAGACCTTCCAGGAGCTCCTACAATGAGCAGTTCTTC.

This clone occurred a few times. This chain links TRBV18 with TRBJ2-1, with D possibly matching TRBD2 (5 bases). Germline CDR1 KGHSH, CDR2 LQKENI. V gave up 1 base and J gave up 10 bases, with 20 bases separating them. This CDR3 comprises 16 residues. The CDR3 sequence: CASSPRSAADGREQFF. CDR3 coding DNA: TGTGCCAGCTCACCACGATCAGCGGCGGACGGTCGGGAGCAGTTCTTC.

The chain is built from TRBV5-1 and TRBJ1-1, with 8 bases that match TRBD1. The germline CDR1 and CDR2 sequences are SGHRS and YFSETQ. The V segment lost 2 bases and the J segment 1 base; nucleotides outside the gene matches: 7. CDR3 length: 16 amino acids. The CDR3 here is CASSLRPDRENTEAFF. CDR3 nucleotides: TGCGCCAGCAGCTTAAGGCCGGACAGGGAGAACACTGAAGCTTTCTTT.

This clone has more than one count but fewer than ten. V and J are TRBV25-1 and TRBJ2-7; the match to TRBD1 covers 9 bases. The CDR3 is made up of 14 amino acids. Germline V gives CDR1 MGHDK, CDR2 SYGVNS. V dropped 6 bases and J dropped 1; count of bases not matched to a gene: 4. CDR3 sequence reads: CASRGQGKSYEQYF. CDR3 bases: TGTGCCAGCAGAGGACAGGGGAAGTCCTACGAGCAGTACTTC.

V is TRBV29-1 and J is TRBJ1-4; the match to TRBD1 covers 8 bases. V lost 7 bases to trimming and J lost 6 bases; unmatched junction nucleotides: 7. The germline gives CDR1 SQVTM, CDR2 ANQGSEA. This CDR3 has 13 residues. The CDR3 nucleotides are TGCAGCGCCAGAAAGGACAGGGATGAAAAACTGTTTTTT. This codes for CSARKDRDEKLFF.